These 3 T cell receptor beta chains were all obtained from the same sample, sequenced in a study of cytomegalovirus exposure and HLA in healthy donors. The PCR was carried out with 60 Vbeta primers and 13 Jbeta primers. Repertoires were generated with immunoSEQ multiplex PCR, while TCRdb's copy carries only in-frame clones and drops some. The sample has about 170,000 clones; about four fifths are singletons. Sample: PBMCs. These receptors were obtained from a man aged 25-45 years in good health and CMV-seropositive.

The V call is TRBV12-5, the J call TRBJ1-3; no reliable D call. Trimming stripped 6 bases from V and 2 bases from J, with 17 bases between. Per the germline V gene, CDR1 is LGHNT and CDR2 is FRNRAP. The CDR3 contains 16 residues. CDR3 protein: CASGRSGRNTGNTIYF. The CDR3 coding sequence is TGTGCTAGTGGCCGGTCGGGGAGGAATACTGGAAACACCATATATTTT.

V and J are TRBV5-6 and TRBJ1-1, with TRBD1 matching over 8 bases. The J segment lost 1 base and the V segment lost 2 bases, leaving 1 base of the junction unmatched. This CDR3 spans 14 amino acids. In germline, CDR1 is SGHDT, CDR2 YYEEEE. CDR3 bases: TGTGCCAGCAGCTTCGGGACAGGGAACACTGAAGCTTTCTTT. Its protein is CASSFGTGNTEAFF.

The chain has TRBV18 and TRBJ2-3; perhaps TRBD2 as D (7 bases). Looked up from germline, CDR1 is KGHSH and CDR2 is LQKENI. Trimming removed 6 bases from V and 3 bases from J, with 16 bases in between. This CDR3 contains 15 residues. Here the CDR3 reads CASSSQGRGTDTQYF. CDR3 DNA sequence: TGTGCCAGCTCGTCGCAGGGGAGGGGGACAGATACGCAGTATTTT.